The source of this T cell receptor (beta chain) is a study of blood T cell repertoires in COVID-19. Overall study: Samples of COVID-19 (acute and convalescent) were obtained from the United States, Italy and Spain. From T cells, B-cell-depleted T cells, or PBMCs came the material, which was cDNA or gDNA.

Recruitment covered about two dozen US areas and drew participants whose ages spanned about 18 to 95 years. Self-reported history from a screening survey and questionnaire set each donor's cohort. Sequencing was performed with immunoSEQ multiplex PCR; in TCRdb, only in-frame clones are kept and a portion is missing. This sample has approximately 360,000 clones, with over 75% found just once. J lost 10 bases, V lost 5 bases, and 12 bases had no gene match. CDR1 is SEHNR, CDR2 FQNEAQ, per germline (reference sequence). The CDR3 length is 14 residues. Sequenced sample: PBMCs or T cells enriched from blood (not recorded which). J is TRBJ1-2 and V is TRBV7-9, with 8 positions matching TRBD1. This clonotype was sampled from a woman aged 25 to 39 with acute COVID-19. In nucleotides, the CDR3 is TGTGCCAGCAGCAGACTCGGACAGGGAGGGCTCTACACCTTC. Amino acids: CASSRLGQGGLYTF.